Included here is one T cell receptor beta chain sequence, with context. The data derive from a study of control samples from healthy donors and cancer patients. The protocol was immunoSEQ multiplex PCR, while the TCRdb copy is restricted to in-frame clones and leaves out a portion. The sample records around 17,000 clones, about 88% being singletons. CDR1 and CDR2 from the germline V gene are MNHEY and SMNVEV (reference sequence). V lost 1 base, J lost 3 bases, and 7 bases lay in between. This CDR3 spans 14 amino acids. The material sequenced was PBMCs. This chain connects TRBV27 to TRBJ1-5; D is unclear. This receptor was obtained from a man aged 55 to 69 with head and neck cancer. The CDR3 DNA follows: TGTGCCAGCAGTTTATGGGGTACCAATCAGCCCCAGCATTTT. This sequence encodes CASSLWGTNQPQHF.